Listed below are T cell receptor beta chains from one sample, sequenced in a study of ipilimumab plus nivolumab after autologous stem cell transplantation. Clones were read by immunoSEQ multiplex PCR, and TCRdb kept only the in-frame ones, dropping some. Of some 44,000 clones in the sample, about 88% are singletons; the top ten hold approximately 0.82%. Sample: PBMCs, taken in a trial of ipilimumab plus nivolumab as post-transplant consolidation. The source of these receptors is a male donor with multiple myeloma. CDR3s include the opening cysteine and the closing phenylalanine or tryptophan. The order of the fields is clone size, J gene, V gene, CDR3 protein. Not all rows give a size; the values are once, few, many and, for expanded clones, a class.

-	TRBJ1-4	TRBV28	CASRYSGAGEKLFF
once	TRBJ2-3	TRBV7-9	CASSLRSLLTSGDTQYF
-	TRBJ2-5	TRBV5-1	CASSRSRGSETQYF
-	TRBJ2-2	TRBV30	CAWRALERETGELFF
-	TRBJ1-5	TRBV2	CASSERGQNQPQHF
-	TRBJ2-1	TRBV7-2	CASSFKPSNEQFF
-	TRBJ1-1	TRBV18	CASSPGVVGMNTEAFF
-	TRBJ1-5	TRBV9	CASSEGPVYQPQHF
-	TRBJ1-5	TRBV5-5	CASSWGVSNQPQHF
-	TRBJ1-1	TRBV7-3	CASSATGGNTEAFF
-	TRBJ1-5	TRBV11-2	CASSLAGLEPQHF
-	TRBJ1-1	TRBV18	CASSPASANTEAFF
-	TRBJ2-1	TRBV28	CASRGTPRNEQFF
-	TRBJ1-2	TRBV7-2	CASSPRRTAYGYTF
-	TRBJ2-1	TRBV4-1	CASSALGGGILGNEQFF
-	TRBJ1-1	TRBV9	CASTAQGGTEAFF
-	TRBJ2-5	TRBV21-1	CASSFLDGFRGETQYF
-	TRBJ1-2	TRBV15	CATSRESRGWGYGYTF
-	TRBJ1-5	TRBV28	CASSPPGQVQPQHF
-	TRBJ2-7	TRBV5-1	CASSRDRAYYEQYF
-	TRBJ2-3	TRBV28	CASSSGTGTDTQYF
-	TRBJ1-5	TRBV6-5	CASSEGYQPQHF
-	TRBJ2-1	TRBV12-2	CASRSRDRFYNEQFF
-	TRBJ1-6	TRBV5-6	CASSSSGTGGGSPLHF
-	TRBJ1-5	TRBV27	CASWTARGNQPQHF
-	TRBJ2-1	TRBV10-3	CAISDRVSEFF
-	TRBJ2-7	TRBV7-2	CASSLVGVVSSPYEQYF
once	TRBJ1-2	TRBV14	CASSQNREGYTF
-	TRBJ2-1	TRBV5-1	CASSPQPDNEQFF
-	TRBJ1-2	TRBV28	CASSPVGYGYTF
-	TRBJ2-3	TRBV18	CASSPGQGKDTQYF
few	TRBJ2-7	TRBV5-6	CASSWRAASYEQYF
-	TRBJ2-4	TRBV7-3	CASSRSGGIQYF
once	TRBJ1-2	TRBV5-8	CASSLGQGGGYTF
-	TRBJ1-5	TRBV5-8	CASSRTDRGYSNQPQHF
-	TRBJ1-2	TRBV2	CASGKGQGRGYTF
-	TRBJ1-1	TRBV7-2	CASSWTGPSEAFF
-	TRBJ2-5	TRBV18	CASSPRERNQETQYF
once	TRBJ1-4	TRBV6-5	CASTSTATNEKLFF
-	TRBJ2-3	TRBV18	CASSPPDRGTDTQYF
-	TRBJ1-2	TRBV10-3	CAIGPGQGSGYTF
once	TRBJ2-2	TRBV10-1	CASSESASRELFF
-	TRBJ2-5	TRBV6-6	CASSYGGRGQETQYF
once	TRBJ2-2	TRBV6-5	CASISRGISGELFF
-	TRBJ2-3	TRBV2	CASSRASGGVTDTQYF
-	TRBJ1-2	TRBV9	CASSVRDRGGGYTF
-	TRBJ1-4	TRBV29-1	CSGGDRPVTEKLFF
-	TRBJ2-7	TRBV18	CASSPGQGPYEQYF
once	TRBJ2-7	TRBV11-2	CASSSKTGSGAASYEQYF
-	TRBJ1-5	TRBV5-1	CASSLGGGNQPQHF
-	TRBJ2-3	TRBV10-3	CATAPSSGGPTDTQYF